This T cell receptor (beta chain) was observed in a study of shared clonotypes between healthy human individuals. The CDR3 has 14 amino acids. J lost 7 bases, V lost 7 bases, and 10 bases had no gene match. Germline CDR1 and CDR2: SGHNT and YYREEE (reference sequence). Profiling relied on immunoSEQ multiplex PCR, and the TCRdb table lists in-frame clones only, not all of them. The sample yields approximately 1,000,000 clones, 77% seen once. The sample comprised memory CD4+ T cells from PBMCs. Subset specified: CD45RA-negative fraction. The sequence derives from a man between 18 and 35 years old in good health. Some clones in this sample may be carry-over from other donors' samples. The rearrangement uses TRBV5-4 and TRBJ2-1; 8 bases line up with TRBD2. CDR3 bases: TGTGCCAGCGCTGGGATAGCGGGAATGAATGAGCAGTTCTTC. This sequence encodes CASAGIAGMNEQFF.